Listed below are T cell receptor beta chains from one sample, sequenced in a study of blood T cell repertoires in COVID-19. Assay used: immunoSEQ multiplex PCR; TCRdb lists only in-frame clones, some missing. The data show some 320,000 clones, with approximately 89% seen just once and approximately 2.9% held by the top ten. The sequenced sample was PBMCs or T cells enriched from blood (not recorded which). The receptors originated from a woman aged 50 to 60 who had been exposed to COVID-19. CDR3s include the opening cysteine and the closing phenylalanine or tryptophan. The D gene is left open where the match is weak. The listing skips clone size in some rows; elsewhere it reads once, few, many or a size class.

j_gene: TRBJ2-2
len: 15
d_gene: TRBD1
v_gene: TRBV5-4
abundance: NA
CDR3nt: TGTGCCAGCACGACGGACAGGGGGGTCACCGGGGAGCTGTTTTTT
CDR3aa: CASTTDRGVTGELFF

j_gene: TRBJ2-2
len: 14
d_gene: TRBD2
v_gene: TRBV2
abundance: NA
CDR3nt: TGTGCCAGCAGGACTAGCGGGGGGCCCGGGGAGCTGTTTTTT
CDR3aa: CASRTSGGPGELFF

j_gene: TRBJ1-6
len: 12
d_gene: NA
v_gene: TRBV6-5
abundance: NA
CDR3nt: TGTGCCAGCAGTAGGGGTTCCTCACCCCTCCACTTT
CDR3aa: CASSRGSSPLHF

j_gene: TRBJ2-7
len: 13
d_gene: NA
v_gene: TRBV5-1
abundance: NA
CDR3nt: TGCGCCAGCAGTACCGATCTACCTTACGAGCAGTACTTC
CDR3aa: CASSTDLPYEQYF

j_gene: TRBJ2-7
len: 16
d_gene: TRBD2
v_gene: TRBV19
abundance: NA
CDR3nt: TGTGCCAGTAGTACCACCTCTGGCGGGGGACCCTACGAGCAGTACTTC
CDR3aa: CASSTTSGGGPYEQYF

j_gene: TRBJ2-3
len: 14
d_gene: NA
v_gene: TRBV7-9
abundance: NA
CDR3nt: TGTGCCAGCAGAACTACGGGGTACACAGATACGCAGTATTTT
CDR3aa: CASRTTGYTDTQYF

j_gene: TRBJ1-1
len: 13
d_gene: NA
v_gene: TRBV19
abundance: NA
CDR3nt: TGTGCCAGTAGTTCCGTGATGGGCTCTGAAGCTTTCTTT
CDR3aa: CASSSVMGSEAFF

j_gene: TRBJ1-2
len: 14
d_gene: TRBD1
v_gene: TRBV28
abundance: NA
CDR3nt: TGTGCCAGTAATGCCGGGACAGCTAACTATGGCTACACCTTC
CDR3aa: CASNAGTANYGYTF

j_gene: TRBJ1-3
len: 12
d_gene: TRBD1
v_gene: TRBV2
abundance: NA
CDR3nt: TGTGCCAGCAGGGGACAGGGAAACACCATATATTTT
CDR3aa: CASRGQGNTIYF

j_gene: TRBJ2-5
len: 14
d_gene: NA
v_gene: TRBV28
abundance: NA
CDR3nt: TGTGCCAGCAGTAGGCTAGGACAGCAAGAGACCCAGTACTTC
CDR3aa: CASSRLGQQETQYF

j_gene: TRBJ2-2
len: 16
d_gene: TRBD1
v_gene: TRBV28
abundance: NA
CDR3nt: TGTGCCAGCAGTTTTTCCCGGACAGGGGGGTCCGGGGAGCTGTTTTTT
CDR3aa: CASSFSRTGGSGELFF

j_gene: TRBJ2-7
len: 14
d_gene: TRBD1
v_gene: TRBV6-6
abundance: NA
CDR3nt: TGTGCCAGCAGTCGGACAGGGGGCCCCTACGAGCAGTACTTC
CDR3aa: CASSRTGGPYEQYF

j_gene: TRBJ2-1
len: 19
d_gene: TRBD2
v_gene: TRBV4-1
abundance: once
CDR3nt: TGCGCCAGCAGCCACACCGGGACTAGCGGGGGGAGCTCCTACAATGAGCAGTTCTTC
CDR3aa: CASSHTGTSGGSSYNEQFF

j_gene: TRBJ2-1
len: 15
d_gene: TRBD1
v_gene: TRBV28
abundance: NA
CDR3nt: TGTGCCAGCAGTCCGTCGACAGGGTGGGTGAATGAGCAGTTCTTC
CDR3aa: CASSPSTGWVNEQFF

j_gene: TRBJ2-5
len: 16
d_gene: NA
v_gene: TRBV6-6
abundance: NA
CDR3nt: TGTGCCAGCAGCCACACGGGAGCTGGGGGTCAGGAGACCCAGTACTTC
CDR3aa: CASSHTGAGGQETQYF

j_gene: TRBJ2-1
len: 14
d_gene: TRBD2
v_gene: TRBV19
abundance: NA
CDR3nt: TGTGCCAGTGGATTAGCGGGGGGGCTTGGTGAGCAGTTCTTC
CDR3aa: CASGLAGGLGEQFF

j_gene: TRBJ1-2
len: 15
d_gene: TRBD1
v_gene: TRBV28
abundance: NA
CDR3nt: TGTGCCAGCAGGTCGGCGGGACAGGGCAACTATGGCTACACCTTC
CDR3aa: CASRSAGQGNYGYTF

j_gene: TRBJ2-5
len: 14
d_gene: NA
v_gene: TRBV18
abundance: NA
CDR3nt: TGTGCCAGCTCACCATTTAGCGACCAAGAGACCCAGTACTTC
CDR3aa: CASSPFSDQETQYF

j_gene: TRBJ1-3
len: 16
d_gene: TRBD1
v_gene: TRBV13
abundance: NA
CDR3nt: TGTGCCAGCAGCACCGGACAGGGCCTCTCTGGAAACACCATATATTTT
CDR3aa: CASSTGQGLSGNTIYF

j_gene: TRBJ1-5
len: 12
d_gene: NA
v_gene: TRBV18
abundance: NA
CDR3nt: TGTGCCAGCTCACCACCGGGCCAGCCCCAGCATTTT
CDR3aa: CASSPPGQPQHF

j_gene: TRBJ2-7
len: 12
d_gene: TRBD1
v_gene: TRBV4-1
abundance: NA
CDR3nt: TGCGCCAGCAGCCACCATACAGGGGAGTGGTACTTC
CDR3aa: CASSHHTGEWYF

j_gene: TRBJ2-7
len: 15
d_gene: NA
v_gene: TRBV3-1/TRBV3-2
abundance: NA
CDR3nt: TGTGCCAGCAGCCAAGCCTCCCGGGGGAGCTACGAGCAGTACTTC
CDR3aa: CASSQASRGSYEQYF

j_gene: TRBJ1-4
len: 17
d_gene: NA
v_gene: TRBV25-1
abundance: NA
CDR3nt: TGTGCCAGCAGTGAAGCCTTTGGGAGGGGCCTTAATGAAAAACTGTTTTTT
CDR3aa: CASSEAFGRGLNEKLFF

j_gene: TRBJ1-1
len: 13
d_gene: TRBD1
v_gene: TRBV10-3
abundance: NA
CDR3nt: TGTGCCACCACCGGGACAGGGAGAACTGAAGCTTTCTTT
CDR3aa: CATTGTGRTEAFF

j_gene: TRBJ1-2
len: 13
d_gene: NA
v_gene: TRBV3-1/TRBV3-2
abundance: NA
CDR3nt: TGTGCCAGCAGCCACGGGACACTATATGGCTACACCTTC
CDR3aa: CASSHGTLYGYTF

j_gene: TRBJ2-7
len: 13
d_gene: NA
v_gene: TRBV30
abundance: once
CDR3nt: TGTGCCTGGACCAGGGCGGGAACCTACGAGCAGTACTTC
CDR3aa: CAWTRAGTYEQYF

j_gene: TRBJ2-7
len: 16
d_gene: TRBD2
v_gene: TRBV29-1
abundance: NA
CDR3nt: TGCAGCGTACGACTAGCGGGGGCCGAAGGGACCTACGAGCAGTACTTC
CDR3aa: CSVRLAGAEGTYEQYF

j_gene: TRBJ1-1
len: 13
d_gene: NA
v_gene: TRBV7-2
abundance: NA
CDR3nt: TGTGCCAGCAGAAAAGACAGGAACACTGAAGCTTTCTTT
CDR3aa: CASRKDRNTEAFF

j_gene: TRBJ1-4
len: 12
d_gene: NA
v_gene: TRBV12-3/TRBV12-4
abundance: once
CDR3nt: TGTGCCAGCAGTTACACAAATGAAAAACTGTTTTTT
CDR3aa: CASSYTNEKLFF

j_gene: TRBJ1-1
len: 13
d_gene: NA
v_gene: TRBV12-3/TRBV12-4
abundance: NA
CDR3nt: TGTGCCACCAATGCAGGGTTGAACACTGAAGCTTTCTTT
CDR3aa: CATNAGLNTEAFF

j_gene: TRBJ2-1
len: 14
d_gene: TRBD2
v_gene: TRBV5-1
abundance: NA
CDR3nt: TGCGCCAGCAGTCGAGGGACTAGCGTCAATGAGCAGTTCTTC
CDR3aa: CASSRGTSVNEQFF

j_gene: TRBJ1-5
len: 18
d_gene: NA
v_gene: TRBV7-9
abundance: NA
CDR3nt: TGTGCCAGCAGCTACCACCCGGGGGGGGGATATAGCAATCAGCCCCAGCATTTT
CDR3aa: CASSYHPGGGYSNQPQHF

j_gene: TRBJ2-2
len: 14
d_gene: NA
v_gene: TRBV4-1
abundance: few
CDR3nt: TGCGCCAGCAGCCACAGCCCAGGGACCGGGGAGCTGTTTTTT
CDR3aa: CASSHSPGTGELFF

j_gene: TRBJ2-5
len: 15
d_gene: TRBD2
v_gene: TRBV5-4
abundance: NA
CDR3nt: TGTGCCAGCAGCCTACTGGACGGGGGGACCCGAACCCAGTACTTC
CDR3aa: CASSLLDGGTRTQYF

j_gene: TRBJ2-7
len: 14
d_gene: TRBD1
v_gene: TRBV9
abundance: NA
CDR3nt: TGTGCCAGCAGCTTTGGACAGGGGAACTACGAGCAGTACTTC
CDR3aa: CASSFGQGNYEQYF

j_gene: TRBJ1-3
len: 12
d_gene: TRBD1
v_gene: TRBV10-3
abundance: NA
CDR3nt: TGTGCCATCGCTCCGGGACAGGGCCACCTTGATTTT
CDR3aa: CAIAPGQGHLDF

j_gene: TRBJ1-1
len: 14
d_gene: NA
v_gene: TRBV13
abundance: NA
CDR3nt: TGTGCCAGCAGCTCCCCGAGACGGGGGGGCGAAGCTTTCTTT
CDR3aa: CASSSPRRGGEAFF

j_gene: TRBJ1-1
len: 12
d_gene: NA
v_gene: TRBV29-1
abundance: NA
CDR3nt: TGCAGCGTTCGCCGGGTTGGCACTGAAGCTTTCTTT
CDR3aa: CSVRRVGTEAFF

j_gene: TRBJ2-1
len: 13
d_gene: NA
v_gene: TRBV3-1/TRBV3-2
abundance: NA
CDR3nt: TGTGCCAGCAGCCCCGGGAGATTAGATGAGCAGTTCTTC
CDR3aa: CASSPGRLDEQFF

j_gene: TRBJ1-5
len: 15
d_gene: TRBD1
v_gene: TRBV19
abundance: NA
CDR3nt: TGTGCCAGTAGGAGAGGGGACAGGCTCAATCAGCCCCAGCATTTT
CDR3aa: CASRRGDRLNQPQHF

j_gene: TRBJ1-6
len: 22
d_gene: NA
v_gene: TRBV7-7
abundance: NA
CDR3nt: TGTGCTAGCAGCTTACTCTGCTGTGCCCGACTTATTTTGAGCTCCTATAATTCACCCCTCCACTTT
CDR3aa: CASSLLCCARLILSSYNSPLHF

j_gene: TRBJ2-5
len: 18
d_gene: TRBD2
v_gene: TRBV28
abundance: NA
CDR3nt: TGTGCCAGCAGCCAGTTCGGCCTAGCGGGGGGCAAAGGGGCGACCCAGTACTTC
CDR3aa: CASSQFGLAGGKGATQYF

j_gene: TRBJ1-3
len: 15
d_gene: NA
v_gene: TRBV5-1
abundance: NA
CDR3nt: TGCGCCAGCAGCTTGAGGGAGAGCTCTGGAAACACCATATATTTT
CDR3aa: CASSLRESSGNTIYF